This passage covers 26 T cell receptor beta chains from one sample sequenced in a study of cytomegalovirus exposure and HLA in healthy donors. It was with 60 Vbeta and 13 Jbeta primers that the PCR ran. Here immunoSEQ multiplex PCR was the method, and the copy in TCRdb shows in-frame clones only, minus some. The data contain under 110,000 clones, roughly 73% of them seen just once; the ten biggest clones take up over 2%. Sequenced sample: PBMCs. The receptor set was obtained from a man aged 35 to 55 in good health and CMV-seronegative.

This clone occurred a few times. The chain is built from TRBV2 and TRBJ1-6; TRBD1 agrees at 7 bases. There are 15 residues in the CDR3. In germline, CDR1 is SNHLY, CDR2 FYNNEI. V lost 5 bases to trimming and J lost 7 bases; unmatched junction nucleotides: 8. The CDR3 coding sequence is TGTGCCAGCAGTACACAGGGGTACGGGAATTCACCCCTCCACTTT. Translating it yields CASSTQGYGNSPLHF.

This chain connects TRBV6-5 to TRBJ2-7; 7 bases match TRBD1. The germline V gene encodes CDR1 MNHEY and CDR2 SVGAGI. The CDR3 is 15 residues long. The V segment lost 2 bases and the J segment 0 bases; nucleotides outside the gene matches: 4. DNA of the CDR3: TGTGCCAGCAGTTACCTACAGGGGAGCTCCTACGAGCAGTACTTC. This sequence encodes CASSYLQGSSYEQYF.

This chain joins TRBV11-2 and TRBJ2-7; 8 bases align to TRBD1. The CDR3 covers 15 residues. The V and J ends lost 1 base and 4 bases, in that order; junction bases with no gene match: 6. CDR1 is SGHAT and CDR2 is FQNNGV in the germline V gene. The CDR3 bases are TGTGCCAGCAGCTTAGGGGCAGGGGGCGGGTACGAGCAGTACTTC. Translating it yields CASSLGAGGGYEQYF.

This chain links TRBV11-1 with TRBJ1-1; D remains ambiguous. CDR1 and CDR2 from the germline V gene are SGHAT and FQDESV (reference sequence). V was clipped by 6 bases and J by 4 bases, with 12 bases between them. This CDR3 comprises 13 residues. CDR3 sequence reads: CASSRIAATEAFF. Written as DNA, the CDR3 is TGTGCCAGCAGTCGCATAGCCGCCACTGAAGCTTTCTTT.

This rearrangement joins TRBV2 to TRBJ2-2; D is unclear. With 5 bases removed from V and 7 bases from J, the gap between germline ends came to 11 bases. CDR1 is SNHLY, CDR2 FYNNEI, per germline. CDR3 size: 13 residues. The CDR3 here is CASSTYSVGELFF. The CDR3 nucleotides read TGTGCCAGCAGTACTTACTCTGTCGGGGAGCTGTTTTTT.

This clone was observed a handful of times. V is TRBV18 and J is TRBJ2-7; 8 bases match TRBD2. The CDR3 contains 14 residues. The germline gives CDR1 KGHSH, CDR2 LQKENI. Germline trimming cut 6 bases from V and 1 base from J; bases unmatched to any gene: 5. The CDR3 protein is CASSPGGGSYEQYF. DNA for the CDR3: TGTGCCAGCTCGCCCGGGGGGGGGTCCTACGAGCAGTACTTC.

DNA of the CDR3: TGTGCCAGCAGCTTGGTCCGTTACAGGGACACATCCTATGGCTACACCTTC. Its protein is CASSLVRYRDTSYGYTF. The genes are TRBV5-6 and TRBJ1-2; TRBD1 is a possible D gene (6 bases). The V end lost 0 bases, the J end lost 4 bases, and 19 bases lay between the germline ends. Germline V gene lookup returns CDR1 SGHDT and CDR2 YYEEEE. This CDR3 region has 17 residues. Full variable domain (outside the CDR3, taken from reference TRBV5-6 and TRBJ1-2): DAGVTQSPTHLIKTRGQQVTLRCSPKSGHDTVSWYQQALGQGPQFIFQYYEEEERQRGNFPDRFSGHQFPNYSSELNVNALLLGDSALYLCASSLVRYRDTSYGYTFGSGTRLTVV.

This chain connects TRBV7-8 to TRBJ2-4; the match to TRBD2 covers 7 bases. V shed 6 bases and J 0 bases; nucleotides not matched to a gene: 17. From germline, CDR1 is SGHVS and CDR2 FQNEAQ. The CDR3 extends over 19 amino acids. The CDR3 sequence: CASSPGPEVAGLAKNIQYF. The CDR3 DNA sequence: TGTGCCAGCAGTCCAGGGCCCGAGGTAGCGGGTCTAGCCAAAAACATTCAGTACTTC.

The chain couples TRBV4-2 to TRBJ2-2; 11 bases are a match to TRBD2. In germline, CDR1 is LGHNA, CDR2 YNFKEQ. Trimming cost V 6 bases and J 0 bases; bases outside gene matches: 6. CDR3 length: 17 amino acids. The CDR3, as DNA: TGTGCCAGCAGTAGGCTAGCGGGGGGTACGAACACCGGGGAGCTGTTTTTT. Translated: CASSRLAGGTNTGELFF.

V is TRBV27 and J is TRBJ1-1; D is perhaps TRBD1 (5 bases). Germline CDR1 and CDR2: MNHEY and SMNVEV (reference sequence). The ends were cut back, 8 bases at V and 5 bases at J, with 12 bases in the middle. This CDR3 comprises 12 residues. The CDR3 DNA is TGTGCCAGCTCATCGGGGGGAACTGAAGCTTTCTTT. Its protein product is CASSSGGTEAFF.

The chain has TRBV2 and TRBJ2-5, with a possible D match to TRBD1 (6 bases). Deletions cut 7 bases from V and 1 base from J, with 16 bases between. CDR1 is SNHLY and CDR2 is FYNNEI in the germline V gene. The CDR3 totals 15 residues. The CDR3 here is CASTSPTGLQETQYF. In nucleotides, the CDR3 is TGTGCCAGCACATCCCCCACAGGGCTCCAAGAGACCCAGTACTTC.

In DNA form, the CDR3 reads TGTGCCAGCAGCTTCCCCCCCGAGTGGACCCAGTACTTC. Protein sequence: CASSFPPEWTQYF. V usage is TRBV7-2 and J usage is TRBJ2-5; D not certain. CDR3 length: 13 residues. V was trimmed by 3 bases and J by 7 bases, leaving 12 bases between them. Germline-derived CDR1 and CDR2 are SGHTA and FQGNSA.

This clone turned up a few times. The chain uses TRBV2 and TRBJ2-3; D uncertain. Germline V gene sequence: CDR1 SNHLY, CDR2 FYNNEI. V lost 8 bases and J lost 6, with 18 bases in between. The CDR3 consists of 14 residues. Here the CDR3 reads CASVELTATDTQYF. As DNA, the CDR3 is TGTGCCAGCGTAGAACTAACTGCCACGGATACGCAGTATTTT.

A few counts support this clone. The chain recombines TRBV19 with TRBJ2-1; D not certain. The CDR3 is 15 amino acids. The germline CDR1 and CDR2 sequences are LNHDA and SQIVND (reference sequence). The ends were cut back, 6 bases at V and 9 bases at J, with 21 bases in the middle. In nucleotides, the CDR3 is TGTGCCAGTAGGAGAAAGATGCGACAATTGGGTGAGCAGTTCTTC. Protein product: CASRRKMRQLGEQFF.

The chain couples TRBV6-5 to TRBJ2-2, with 7 bases fitting TRBD1. The V gene's germline CDR1 is MNHEY and CDR2 SVGAGI. This CDR3 has 14 residues. V dropped 10 bases and J dropped 2; count of bases not matched to a gene: 7. The CDR3 DNA is TGTGCCACCCGCACAGGGGTTAACACCGGGGAGCTGTTTTTT. Translation gives CATRTGVNTGELFF.

This chain links TRBV25-1 with TRBJ1-6; TRBD1 matches 7 bases. This CDR3 contains 13 residues. With V trimmed by 6 bases and J by 7 bases, 3 bases remained unmatched. Looked up from germline, CDR1 is MGHDK and CDR2 is SYGVNS. The CDR3 sequence: CASRTGDNSPLHF. DNA of the CDR3: TGTGCCAGCAGAACAGGGGACAATTCACCCCTCCACTTT.

The chain carries TRBV12-5 and TRBJ2-5; the D gene is possibly TRBD2 (6 bases). The CDR3 contains 14 residues. Trimming removed 7 bases at V and 6 bases at J, with 18 bases between. Germline loops: CDR1 LGHNT, CDR2 FRNRAP. The CDR3, as DNA: TGTGCTAGTGTCGGGGGTGGGTCGGCGAAGACCCAGTACTTC. This sequence encodes CASVGGGSAKTQYF.

The chain employs TRBV5-1 and TRBJ1-5; 9 bases are shared with TRBD1. CDR1 is SGHRS, CDR2 YFSETQ, per germline. The CDR3 totals 15 residues. The trim removed 1 base at V and 5 bases at J, leaving 4 bases unmatched. The CDR3 nucleotides read TGCGCCAGCAGCTTGACGGGGACAGGGTATCAGCCCCAGCATTTT. Amino acid sequence: CASSLTGTGYQPQHF.

The chain combines TRBV11-3 with TRBJ2-1; 8 bases agree with TRBD1. The V segment lost 4 bases and the J segment 11 bases; nucleotides outside the gene matches: 4. Germline V lookup: CDR1 SGHNT, CDR2 YENEEA. The CDR3 runs to 12 residues. The CDR3 loop is CASSSRQGQQFF. CDR3 nucleotide sequence: TGTGCCAGCAGCTCCCGACAGGGGCAGCAGTTCTTC.

The rearrangement joins TRBV10-1 to TRBJ1-1; the D is unclear. CDR3 size: 12 residues. The germline V and J ends were trimmed by 3 bases and 2 bases, with 4 bases remaining between them. The germline CDR1 and CDR2 sequences are WNHNN and SYGVQD (reference sequence). CDR3 DNA: TGCGCCAGCAGTGACCTCAACACTGAAGCTTTCTTT. It codes for CASSDLNTEAFF.

This clone occurred a few times. This chain joins TRBV5-6 and TRBJ2-2, with 10 bases matching TRBD2. The CDR3 spans 18 residues. CDR1 and CDR2 from the germline V gene are SGHDT and YYEEEE. The V and J ends lost 3 bases and 3 bases, in that order; junction bases with no gene match: 11. CDR3 in DNA: TGTGCCAGCAGCTCCTACCAGCGGGGGGGCTCGTACACCGGGGAGCTGTTTTTT. This translates into CASSSYQRGGSYTGELFF.

This clone was observed once. V usage is TRBV6-6 and J usage is TRBJ2-7; 8 bases match TRBD1. The germline V gene encodes CDR1 MNHNY and CDR2 SVGAGI (reference sequence). The CDR3 extends over 15 amino acids. V was clipped by 0 bases and J by 6 bases; unmatched bases: 7. CDR3 sequence: CASSYSGDRITEQYF. The CDR3 nucleotides read TGTGCCAGCAGTTACTCGGGGGACAGGATAACCGAGCAGTACTTC.

This sequence joins TRBV5-8 and TRBJ2-7; no clear D gene. V gave up 0 bases and J gave up 2 bases, with 9 bases separating them. Germline assignment: CDR1 SGHTS and CDR2 YDEGEE. The length of the CDR3 is 14 residues. The DNA for the CDR3 is TGTGCCAGCAGCTTGGACGGTACCGCCTACGAGCAGTACTTC. Amino acid sequence: CASSLDGTAYEQYF.

This chain links TRBV27 with TRBJ2-1; D possibly corresponds to TRBD1 (5 bases). Trimming left V 2 bases short and J 1 base short, with 9 bases between. The germline gives CDR1 MNHEY, CDR2 SMNVEV (reference sequence). The CDR3 extends over 15 amino acids. CDR3 sequence reads: CASSLSGASYNEQFF. CDR3 sequence (DNA): TGTGCCAGCAGTTTAAGTGGGGCTTCCTACAATGAGCAGTTCTTC.

V and J are TRBV7-9 and TRBJ1-2, with D perhaps TRBD1 (6 bases). Looked up from germline, CDR1 is SEHNR and CDR2 is FQNEAQ (reference sequence). V was shortened by 2 bases and J by 0 bases, with 19 bases between the two germline ends. This CDR3 region has 18 residues. This CDR3 is CASSLPNGGSGANYGYTF. In nucleotides, the CDR3 is TGTGCCAGCAGCTTACCGAACGGGGGGTCAGGGGCTAACTATGGCTACACCTTC. Combining the CDR3 with reference TRBV7-9 and TRBJ1-2 gives the whole variable domain DTGVSQNPRHKITKRGQNVTFRCDPISEHNRLYWYRQTLGQGPEFLTYFQNEAQLEKSRLLSDRFSAERPKGSFSTLEIQRTEQGDSAMYLCASSLPNGGSGANYGYTFGSGTRLTVV.

The chain links TRBV4-2 to TRBJ2-5, with 14 bases that match TRBD2. The assigned J gene may be wrong: the sequence end matches TRBJ2-7 better. The germline gives CDR1 LGHNA, CDR2 YNFKEQ. This CDR3 has 18 amino acids. The CDR3 region has the DNA TGTGCCAGCAGCCAAGCCGGGACTAGCGGGGGATCAACCTACGAGCAGTACTTC. It encodes CASSQAGTSGGSTYEQYF.